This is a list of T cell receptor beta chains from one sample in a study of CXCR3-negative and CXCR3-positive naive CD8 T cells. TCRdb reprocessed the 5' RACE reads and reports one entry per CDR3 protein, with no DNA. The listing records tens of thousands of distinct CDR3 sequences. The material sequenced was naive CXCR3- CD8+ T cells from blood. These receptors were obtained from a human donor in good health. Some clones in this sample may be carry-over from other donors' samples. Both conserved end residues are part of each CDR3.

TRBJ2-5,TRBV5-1,CASSLRGAETQYF
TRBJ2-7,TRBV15,CATSRDDGDPQREQYF
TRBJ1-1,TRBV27,CASSPQSMNTEAFF
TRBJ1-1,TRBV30,CAWREGQDIGGAEAFF
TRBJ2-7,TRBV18,CASSTGTSGGYPSSYEQYF
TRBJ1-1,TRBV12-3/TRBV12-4,CASSSEGMREAFF
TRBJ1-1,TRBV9,CASSSETGGTEAFF
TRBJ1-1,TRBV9,CASSVAGLDTEALF
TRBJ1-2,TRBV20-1,CSASPGQGKENYGYTF
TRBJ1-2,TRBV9,CASSVSTWLYDYGYTF
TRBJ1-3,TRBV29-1,CSVVGGNAGNTIYF
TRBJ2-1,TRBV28,CASSYGGGQNEQFF
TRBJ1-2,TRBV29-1,CSVEHRAPDTATYGYTF
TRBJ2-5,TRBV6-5,CASSYGQSFETQYF
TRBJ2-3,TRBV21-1,CASSKALQVWGTQYF
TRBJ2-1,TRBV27,CASSLNLGNNEQFF
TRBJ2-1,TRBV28,CASSYRRGQNLNEQFF
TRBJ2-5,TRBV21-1,CAVTGTAEETQYF
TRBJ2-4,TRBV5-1,CASSGGRSGLGNF
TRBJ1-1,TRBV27,CASSRGQGVTEAFF
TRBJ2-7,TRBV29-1,CSVEDPTGGTYEQYF
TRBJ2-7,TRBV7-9,CASTDADIPYEQYF
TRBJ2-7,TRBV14,CASSQEVQGLYEQYF
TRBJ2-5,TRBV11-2,CASSLYPVAGEQETQYF
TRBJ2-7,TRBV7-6,CASSLTGGFAVEQYF
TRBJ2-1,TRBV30,CAWSVQSGVDNEQFF
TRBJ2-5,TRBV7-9,CASSLEGNEETQYF
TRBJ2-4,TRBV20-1,CSALPVDEPKNIQYF
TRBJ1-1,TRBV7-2,CASSSGTGARGTEAYF
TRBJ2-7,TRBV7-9,CASSFSGLAGGPISYEQYF
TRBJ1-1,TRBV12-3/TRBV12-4,CASNQGVVAFF
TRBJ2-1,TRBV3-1,CASSQTGVKNEQFF
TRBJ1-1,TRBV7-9,CASSFVGPNTEAFF
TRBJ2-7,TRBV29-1,CSVVTGGEYEQYF
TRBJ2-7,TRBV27,CASSFTGDAYEQYF
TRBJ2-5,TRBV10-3,CATTPHPNGGGETQYF
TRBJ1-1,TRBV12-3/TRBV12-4,CASSSAYDRNTEAFF
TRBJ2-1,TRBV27,CAGGYPNEQFF
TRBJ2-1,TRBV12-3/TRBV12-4,CASSPPTYRSEQSF
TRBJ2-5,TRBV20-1,CSADRDSDQETQYF
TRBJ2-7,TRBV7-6,CASSLTGGAYEQYF
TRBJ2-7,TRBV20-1,CSARDRSYEQYF
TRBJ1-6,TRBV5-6,CASSHLNDIGSNNSPLHF
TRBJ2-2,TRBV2,CASSATGGFVGELFF
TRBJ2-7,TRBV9,CASSPGDRSYEQYF
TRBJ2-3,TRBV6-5,CASSTPPGGLTDTQYF
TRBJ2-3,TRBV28,CASSIARGVHTQYF
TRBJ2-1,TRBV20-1,CSASSGGLDEQFF
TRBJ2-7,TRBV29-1,CSVEGEGYEQYF
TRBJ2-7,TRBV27,CASSLNRAHEQYF
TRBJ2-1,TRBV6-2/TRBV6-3,CASSYSGNYNEQFF
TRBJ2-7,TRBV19,CASSNMAGGEQYF
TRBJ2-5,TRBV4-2,CASSEGLAIQETQYF
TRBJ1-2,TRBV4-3,CASSQDRTGDYGYTF